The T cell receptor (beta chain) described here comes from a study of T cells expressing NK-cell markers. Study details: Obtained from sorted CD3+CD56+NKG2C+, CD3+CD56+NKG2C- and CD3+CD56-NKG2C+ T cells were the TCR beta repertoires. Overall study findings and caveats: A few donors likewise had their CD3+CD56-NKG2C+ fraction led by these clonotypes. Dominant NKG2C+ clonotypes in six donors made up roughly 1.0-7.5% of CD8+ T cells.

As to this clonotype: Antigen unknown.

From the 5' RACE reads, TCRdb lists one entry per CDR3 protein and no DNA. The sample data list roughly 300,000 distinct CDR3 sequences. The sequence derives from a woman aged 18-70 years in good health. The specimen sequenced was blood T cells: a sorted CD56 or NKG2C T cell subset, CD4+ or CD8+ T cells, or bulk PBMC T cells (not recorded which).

CDR3 residues: CASSYSHMEAFF. J is TRBJ1-1 and V is TRBV6-2 or TRBV6-3. Per germline, CDR1 MNHEY and CDR2 SVGEGT. This CDR3 region has 12 residues.